Following are 16 T cell receptor beta chains from one sample sequenced in a study of blood T cell repertoires in COVID-19. Measured with immunoSEQ multiplex PCR; TCRdb has only the in-frame clones, and not every one. The repertoire includes about 99,000 clones, 75% to 90% of them detected once, and roughly a quarter sits in the top ten. Sequencing used peripheral blood. The receptors originated from a man between 60 and 70 years old with acute or convalescent COVID-19.

V is TRBV19 and J is TRBJ1-5, with D tentatively TRBD1 (5 bases). V was cut by 8 bases and J by 3 bases, with 14 bases left in between. In germline, CDR1 is LNHDA, CDR2 SQIVND (reference sequence). This CDR3 has 14 amino acids. The CDR3 sequence: CASAGQVYNQPQHF. CDR3 bases: TGTGCCAGTGCGGGGCAGGTCTACAATCAGCCCCAGCATTTT.

This rearrangement joins TRBV6-4 to TRBJ1-4, with a weak D call TRBD1 (6 bases). Germline CDR1 MRHNA, CDR2 SNTAGT. The germline V and J ends were trimmed by 6 bases and 2 bases, with 16 bases remaining between them. The CDR3 contains 16 residues. The CDR3 coding sequence is TGTGCCAGCAGCCGGGACCCAGGGGTGACTAATGAAAAACTGTTTTTT. This gives the protein CASSRDPGVTNEKLFF.

The chain couples TRBV13 to TRBJ2-3, with 12 bases that match TRBD2. The CDR3 contains 18 residues. In germline, CDR1 is PRHDT, CDR2 FYEKMQ (reference sequence). J gave up 4 bases and V 6 bases, and 14 bases lay outside the gene matches. The CDR3 DNA sequence: TGTGCCAGCAGTTCCGACAGACTAGCGGGAGATCGGCCAGATACGCAGTATTTT. As protein: CASSSDRLAGDRPDTQYF.

V usage is TRBV2 and J usage is TRBJ1-2; TRBD1 aligns across 7 bases. This CDR3 has 14 amino acids. With V trimmed by 6 bases and J by 1 base, 5 bases remained unmatched. Per the germline V gene, CDR1 is SNHLY and CDR2 is FYNNEI. The CDR3 region is CASRTTGLNYGYTF. The CDR3 region has the DNA TGTGCCAGCAGGACGACAGGGCTTAACTATGGCTACACCTTC.

The chain links TRBV10-3 to TRBJ2-3, with D possibly TRBD1 on 6 matching bases. The V gene lost 2 bases and the J gene lost 0 bases, with 9 bases spanning the gap. The length of the CDR3 is 15 residues. Germline V gene sequence: CDR1 ENHRY, CDR2 SYGVKD. The CDR3 nucleotides are TGTGCCATCAGTGAGGACAGGTCTAGCACAGATACGCAGTATTTT. This gives the protein CAISEDRSSTDTQYF.

The gene calls are TRBV25-1 and TRBJ1-5, with 7 positions matching TRBD1. The germline V gene encodes CDR1 MGHDK and CDR2 SYGVNS. The CDR3 has 14 amino acids. With 4 bases clipped from V and 6 bases from J, the junction kept 6 bases outside the gene matches. CDR3 coding DNA: TGTGCCAGCAGTGCCTCAGGGGGTGGTCAGCCCCAGCATTTT. Translation gives CASSASGGGQPQHF. Full variable domain (missing parts from reference TRBV25-1 and TRBJ1-5): EADIYQTPRYLVIGTGKKITLECSQTMGHDKMYWYQQDPGMELHLIHYSYGVNSTEKGDLSSESTVSRIRTEHFPLTLESARPSHTSQYLCASSASGGGQPQHFGDGTRLSIL.

This clone was seen only once. The CDR3 region is CASSMGQVWADTQYF. The DNA of the CDR3 is TGTGCCAGTAGTATGGGGCAAGTGTGGGCAGATACGCAGTATTTT. V gene TRBV19 combines with J gene TRBJ2-3; maybe TRBD1 (5 bases). This CDR3 contains 15 residues. In germline, CDR1 is LNHDA, CDR2 SQIVND (reference sequence). Trimming pared 3 bases from V and 4 bases from J, leaving 14 bases between.

The chain employs TRBV6-6 and TRBJ1-1; possible D gene TRBD1, 6 bases. The germline CDR1 and CDR2 sequences are MNHNY and SVGAGI (reference sequence). The CDR3 extends over 13 amino acids. V was shortened by 4 bases and J by 7 bases, with 13 bases between the two germline ends. CDR3 protein: CASSLSGAREAFF. The CDR3 DNA sequence: TGTGCCAGCAGTTTGTCAGGGGCCCGTGAAGCTTTCTTT.

A few counts support this clone. V usage is TRBV27 and J usage is TRBJ2-7, with 8 bases matching TRBD2. J lost 3 bases, V lost 1 base, and 2 bases had no gene match. The germline V gene encodes CDR1 MNHEY and CDR2 SMNVEV (reference sequence). The CDR3 sequence is 14 residues long. DNA for the CDR3: TGTGCCAGCAGTTTATTGGCGGGAGGCTACGAGCAGTACTTC. Translation: CASSLLAGGYEQYF.

This clone is medium-sized by share. This chain joins TRBV18 and TRBJ2-3; perhaps TRBD1 as D (6 bases). Trimming took off 3 bases at V and 1 base at J, with 11 bases between the two ends. Germline loops: CDR1 KGHSH, CDR2 LQKENI. CDR3 size: 15 residues. The CDR3, as DNA: TGTGCCAGCTCACCGGGACAAATGGGCACAGATACGCAGTATTTT. Its translation: CASSPGQMGTDTQYF.

The chain recombines TRBV6-5 with TRBJ2-7; TRBD2 might be the D (6 bases). From germline, CDR1 is MNHEY and CDR2 SVGAGI. The CDR3 loop spans 16 amino acids. Between the trimmed V and J ends, which lost 3 bases and 3 bases, there was a span of 18 bases. In nucleotides, the CDR3 is TGTGCCAGCAGTTATCTATCTCCGGGGGTAGACTACGAGCAGTACTTC. Translating gives CASSYLSPGVDYEQYF.

The chain carries TRBV29-1 and TRBJ1-1, with D uncertain. Germline CDR1 SQVTM, CDR2 ANQGSEA. This CDR3 contains 12 residues. V lost 1 base to trimming and J lost 6 bases, with 9 bases between them. The CDR3 nucleotides read TGCAGCGTTGAAGGAGACTGGGCTGAAGCTTTCTTT. Amino acid sequence: CSVEGDWAEAFF. Full variable domain (outside the CDR3, taken from reference TRBV29-1 and TRBJ1-1): SAVISQKPSRDICQRGTSLTIQCQVDSQVTMMFWYRQQPGQSLTLIATANQGSEATYESGFVIDKFPISRPNLTFSTLTVSNMSPEDSSIYLCSVEGDWAEAFFGQGTRLTVV.

For this clone: An end of the junction does not agree with germline; a read error may underlie this. The chain links TRBV5-1 to TRBJ1-5, with D perhaps matching TRBD1 (6 bases). This CDR3 is 17 amino acids long. Germline V gives CDR1 SGHRS, CDR2 YFSETQ. The CDR3 is CASSLDSRRGGNQPQHF. The CDR3 nucleotides read TGCGCCAGCAGCTTGGATTCCAGACGCGGGGGCAACCAGCCCCAGCATTTT.

The V call is TRBV2, the J call TRBJ2-3; D is uncertain. The ends were cut back, 5 bases at V and 2 bases at J, with 14 bases in the middle. This CDR3 contains 15 residues. The germline V gene has CDR1 SNHLY and CDR2 FYNNEI. The CDR3 DNA is TGTGCCAGCAGTCTCCCGGGTCATTACACAGATACGCAGTATTTT. Encoded protein: CASSLPGHYTDTQYF. The full variable domain, its missing parts supplied by reference TRBV2 and TRBJ2-3, is EPEVTQTPSHQVTQMGQEVILRCVPISNHLYFYWYRQILGQKVEFLVSFYNNEISEKSEIFDDQFSVERPDGSNFTLKIRSTKLEDSAMYFCASSLPGHYTDTQYFGPGTRLTVL.

The chain recombines TRBV24-1 with TRBJ2-3, with TRBD2 matching over 7 bases. The germline V gene has CDR1 KGHDR and CDR2 SFDVKD. The CDR3 loop spans 14 amino acids. V trimming: 7 bases; J trimming: 0 bases; junction bases outside the gene matches: 3. The CDR3 spells CATRDSGSTDTQYF. For the CDR3, the DNA is TGTGCCACCAGGGATAGCGGGAGCACAGATACGCAGTATTTT.

The chain combines TRBV2 with TRBJ1-4, with a tentative D call TRBD1 (6 bases). Germline values: CDR1 SNHLY, CDR2 FYNNEI. The CDR3 runs to 15 residues. Trimming cost V 7 bases and J 8 bases, with 20 bases left between them. The CDR3 is CASKYGGSLGEKLFF. DNA for the CDR3: TGTGCCAGCAAGTATGGGGGCTCCCTTGGGGAAAAACTGTTTTTT. The whole variable domain, remainder taken from reference TRBV2 and TRBJ1-4, is EPEVTQTPSHQVTQMGQEVILRCVPISNHLYFYWYRQILGQKVEFLVSFYNNEISEKSEIFDDQFSVERPDGSNFTLKIRSTKLEDSAMYFCASKYGGSLGEKLFFGSGTQLSVL.